This T cell receptor (beta chain) was found in a study of chemoradiotherapy in HPV16-positive cancers. Whole-study context: Candidate HPV-specific clones and shared TCR motifs came from two HPV16-positive patients.

The germline V gene encodes CDR1 GTSNPN and CDR2 SVGIG (reference sequence). V was cut by 2 bases and J by 4 bases, with 11 bases left in between. This CDR3 comprises 13 residues. This clone is a singleton in its sample. Its antigen remains unknown. This table comes from immunoSEQ multiplex PCR, and its TCRdb copy is limited to in-frame clones, with some not included. The data hold several thousand clones, with roughly nine tenths observed a single time. Regarding the study as a whole: During treatment, candidate HPV-specific clones and E7-related motifs expanded in tumor. HPV-responsive T-cell expansion during chemoradiotherapy was linked to improved recurrence-free survival in HPV16-positive patients.

The sample was tumor tissue, taken from a patient who underwent chemoradiotherapy. The receptor comes from a human donor with HPV-associated anogenital cancer. The chain recombines TRBV30 with TRBJ1-1, with a possible D match to TRBD1 (6 bases). CDR3 sequence (DNA): TGTGCCTGGAGTCTACAGGGATTCACTGAAGCTTTCTTT. This codes for CAWSLQGFTEAFF.